This T cell receptor beta chain was identified in a study of shared clonotypes between healthy human individuals. Notes on the study in general: Sampling was confined to blood; repertoires within tissues likely differ.

The assay was run at deep level. Only in-frame clones appear in the TCRdb table, and some are missing; sequencing was by immunoSEQ multiplex PCR. The repertoire includes hundreds of thousands of clones, roughly four fifths of them detected once, and 9.5% to 15% sits in the top ten. The germline gives CDR1 MDHEN, CDR2 SYDVKM. This CDR3 is built from 14 residues. The V and J ends lost 3 bases and 2 bases respectively, with 11 bases between them. Worth noting for this clone: Its specificity is not known.

This receptor was obtained from a woman in her thirties or forties in good health. Some clones in this sample may be carry-over from other donors' samples. The specimen sequenced was PBMCs. This sequence joins TRBV28 and TRBJ2-7; the D is unclear. The CDR3 sequence: CASSLPTAPYEQYF. CDR3 DNA: TGTGCCAGCAGTTTGCCCACTGCCCCCTACGAGCAGTACTTC.